A selection of T cell receptor beta chains follows, all from one sample in a study of tumor and adjacent non-tumor tissue in lung cancer. TCRdb ran MiXCR on the multiplex PCR reads and lists one entry per CDR3 protein. The sample has roughly 81,000 distinct CDR3 sequences; around two thirds are singletons. The sequenced material came from lung tumor tissue. The receptors here all came from a man between 70 and 80 years old with non-small cell lung cancer. Each CDR3 is given with its conserved first and last residue. A D gene is named only where the DNA matches it firmly. Not all rows give a size; the values are once, few, many and, for expanded clones, a class.

TRBJ2-2	NA	TRBV11-2	NA	CASNSEAVAAGELFF	TGTGCCAGCAATTCAGAAGCAGTTGCGGCCGGGGAGCTGTTTTTT
TRBJ2-7	NA	TRBV6-1	NA	CASSEAGGCYEQYF	TGTGCCAGCAGTGAAGCGGGCGGGTGTTACGAGCAGTACTTC
TRBJ1-5	many	TRBV10-2	TRBD1	CASRGTGINQPQHF	TGCGCCAGCAGGGGGACAGGGATCAACCAGCCCCAGCATTTT
TRBJ2-7	once	TRBV6-5	NA	CASSIYTGGGYEQYF	TGTGCCAGCAGTATCTACACGGGCGGTGGCTACGAGCAGTACTTC
TRBJ2-4	NA	TRBV4-2	NA	CAGSQDWMGDIQYF	TGTGCTGGCAGCCAAGATTGGATGGGAGACATTCAGTACTTC
TRBJ2-7	many	TRBV29-1	NA	CSVERDGSYEQYF	TGCAGCGTTGAAAGGGACGGCTCCTACGAGCAGTACTTC
TRBJ2-5	many	TRBV6-2/TRBV6-3	NA	CASTDPTGQETQYF	TGTGCCAGCACCGACCCGACAGGCCAAGAGACCCAGTACTTC
TRBJ1-1	NA	TRBV29-1	NA	CSVRVAAWESTEAFF	TGCAGCGTACGGGTGGCAGCGTGGGAGAGCACTGAAGCCTTCTTT
TRBJ2-2	NA	TRBV28	TRBD2	CASSLVWTSGTGELFF	TGTGCCAGTAGTTTGGTATGGACTAGCGGGACCGGGGAGCTGTTTTTT
TRBJ2-7	few	TRBV20-1	TRBD2	CSVSSGLAIEQYF	TGCAGTGTTAGCTCGGGACTAGCGATTGAGCAGTACTTC
TRBJ2-2	NA	TRBV6-6	TRBD1	CTCKPRGTVNTGELFF	TGTACCTGCAAACCCAGGGGGACAGTCAACACCGGGGAGCTGTTTTTT
TRBJ2-7	few	TRBV28	NA	CASSTRRGSREQYF	TGTGCCAGCAGCACCCGAAGGGGGAGCCGCGAGCAGTACTTC
TRBJ2-2	few	TRBV5-1	NA	CASRLGSIRGGELFF	TGCGCCAGCAGATTAGGGTCTATCCGTGGCGGGGAGCTGTTTTTT
TRBJ2-3	NA	TRBV29-1	NA	CSVVSVTDTQYF	TGCAGCGTTGTTTCGGTGACGGATACGCAATATTTT
TRBJ2-7	NA	TRBV11-2	NA	CASSLDPAYVQYF	TGTGCCAGCAGCTTAGATCCAGCGTACGTACAGTACTTC
TRBJ2-2	NA	TRBV11-2	NA	CVSSLQAWTEELSF	TGTGTCAGCAGCTTACAAGCCTGGACAGAGGAGCTGTCTTTT
TRBJ2-5	NA	TRBV28	NA	CASRLSPGIQYF	TGTGCCAGCAGACTCTCCCCGGGGATCCAGTACTTC
TRBJ2-4	NA	TRBV28	TRBD2	CASSPGRGVAKNIQYF	TGTGCCAGCAGTCCCGGGCGGGGGGTAGCCAAAAACATTCAGTACTTC
TRBJ2-3	NA	TRBV7-3	NA	CAGSPYTTDTQYF	TGTGCCGGCAGCCCATACACGACAGATACGCAGTATTTT
TRBJ1-5	many	TRBV10-2	TRBD1	CASSDKTGLNQPQHF	TGCGCCAGCAGCGACAAGACAGGGCTAAATCAGCCCCAGCATTTT
TRBJ2-5	NA	TRBV11-2	TRBD2	CASCAPPGGNQEPQYF	TGTGCCAGCTGCGCCCCCCCCGGGGGGAACCAAGAGCCCCAGTACTTC
TRBJ1-4	NA	TRBV29-1	NA	CSALDNRTEKLFF	TGTAGCGCCTTGGACAACCGGACTGAAAAACTGTTTTTT
TRBJ2-3	many	TRBV6-2/TRBV6-3	TRBD2	CASSSPGLAGEPTQYF	TGTGCCAGCAGTTCACCGGGACTAGCGGGGGAACCTACGCAGTATTTT
TRBJ2-7	many	TRBV14	NA	CASSLDFSYEQYF	TGTGCCAGCAGCTTGGACTTCTCCTACGAGCAGTACTTC
TRBJ1-2	NA	TRBV11-2	TRBD1	CASSPTGTGYGYTF	TGTGCCAGCAGCCCGACAGGGACGGGCTATGGTTACACCTTC
TRBJ2-7	NA	TRBV6-6	NA	CASSPRDGGGRSGYEQYF	TGTGCCAGCAGCCCCCGGGATGGTGGCGGTCGGTCTGGGTACGAGCAATACTTC
TRBJ2-5	NA	TRBV5-1	TRBD2	CARSSAGGQETQYF	TGCGCCAGAAGCTCAGCGGGGGGGCAAGAGACCCAGTACTTC
TRBJ1-2	few	TRBV30	NA	CAWGDSRRTF	TGTGCCTGGGGGGACTCTAGGCGCACCTTC
TRBJ1-1	many	TRBV5-1	NA	CASSLRQNGEAFF	TGCGCCAGCAGCTTGAGACAAAACGGGGAAGCTTTCTTT
TRBJ2-3	NA	TRBV20-1	TRBD2	CSVRGSSGGHNTQYF	TGCAGTGTTAGAGGGTCTAGCGGGGGGCATAATACGCAGTATTTT
TRBJ2-3	medium-sized	TRBV11-2	NA	CASSWGALSTDTQYF	TGTGCCAGCAGCTGGGGCGCCCTCAGCACAGATACGCAGTATTTT
TRBJ2-5	once	TRBV5-1	NA	CVSSRVGETQYF	TGCGTCAGCAGCCGCGTCGGGGAGACCCAGTACTTC
TRBJ2-3	NA	TRBV7-9	NA	CASSPIEQAEDTQYF	TGTGCCAGTAGCCCGATAGAGCAGGCCGAGGATACGCAGTATTTT
TRBJ2-5	NA	TRBV10-3	NA	CATMHTQENQYF	TGTGCCACCATGCATACCCAAGAGAACCAATACTTC
TRBJ2-1	NA	TRBV11-2	NA	CASSLRKGGTYNEQFF	TGTGCCAGCAGTTTAAGGAAGGGCGGCACTTACAATGAGCAGTTCTTC
TRBJ2-2	NA	TRBV11-2	NA	CVSNLLRGSTEELFF	TGTGTTAGCAACTTATTAAGGGGTAGCACCGAGGAGCTGTTTTTT
TRBJ2-3	many	TRBV28	NA	CASSLLGADTQYF	TGTGCCAGCAGTCTTCTGGGAGCAGATACGCAGTATTTT
TRBJ2-5	NA	TRBV12-3/TRBV12-4	TRBD2	CASCLLAGRESQYF	TGTGCCAGTTGTTTACTAGCGGGGCGAGAGTCCCAGTACTTC
TRBJ1-5	once	TRBV11-2	NA	CASSLDEGNYRNQPQHF	TGTGCCAGCAGTTTAGACGAGGGAAATTATAGGAATCAGCCCCAGCATTTT